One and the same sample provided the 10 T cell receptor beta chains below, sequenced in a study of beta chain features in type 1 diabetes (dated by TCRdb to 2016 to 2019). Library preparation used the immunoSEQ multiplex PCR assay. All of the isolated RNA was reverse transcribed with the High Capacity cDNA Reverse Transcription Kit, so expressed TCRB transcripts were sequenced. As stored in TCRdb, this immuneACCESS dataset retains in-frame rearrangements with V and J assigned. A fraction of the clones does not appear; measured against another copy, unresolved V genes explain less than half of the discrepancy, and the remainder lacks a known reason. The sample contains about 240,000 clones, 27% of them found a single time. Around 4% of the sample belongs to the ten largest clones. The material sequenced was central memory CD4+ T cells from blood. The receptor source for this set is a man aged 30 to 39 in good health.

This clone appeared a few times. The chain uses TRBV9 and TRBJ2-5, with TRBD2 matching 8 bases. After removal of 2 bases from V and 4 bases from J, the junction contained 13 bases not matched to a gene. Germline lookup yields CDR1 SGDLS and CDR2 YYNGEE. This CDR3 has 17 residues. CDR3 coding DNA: TGTGCCAGCAGCGTCACCGGGGGCGGGAGGCCAGGAGAGACCCAGTACTTC. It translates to CASSVTGGGRPGETQYF.

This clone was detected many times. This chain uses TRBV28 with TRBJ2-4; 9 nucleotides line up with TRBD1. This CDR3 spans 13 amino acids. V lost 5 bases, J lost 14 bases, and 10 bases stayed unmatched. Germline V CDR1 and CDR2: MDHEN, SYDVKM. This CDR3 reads CASSKTGTGFKYF. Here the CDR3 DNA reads TGTGCCAGCAGTAAAACGGGGACAGGGTTCAAGTACTTC.

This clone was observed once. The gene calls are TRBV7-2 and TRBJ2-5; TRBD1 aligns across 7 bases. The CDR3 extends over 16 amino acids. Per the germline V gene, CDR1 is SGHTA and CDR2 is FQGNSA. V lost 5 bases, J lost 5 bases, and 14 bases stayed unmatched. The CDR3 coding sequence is TGTGCCAGCAGCCGACGCCCCAGGGGGAAATTGGAGACCCAGTACTTC. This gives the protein CASSRRPRGKLETQYF.

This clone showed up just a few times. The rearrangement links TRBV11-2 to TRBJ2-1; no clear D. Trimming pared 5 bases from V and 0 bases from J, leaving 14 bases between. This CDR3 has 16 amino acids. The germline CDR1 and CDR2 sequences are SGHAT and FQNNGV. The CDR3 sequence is CASSGRHPSSYNEQFF. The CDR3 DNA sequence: TGTGCCAGCAGCGGACGACATCCGAGCTCCTACAATGAGCAGTTCTTC.

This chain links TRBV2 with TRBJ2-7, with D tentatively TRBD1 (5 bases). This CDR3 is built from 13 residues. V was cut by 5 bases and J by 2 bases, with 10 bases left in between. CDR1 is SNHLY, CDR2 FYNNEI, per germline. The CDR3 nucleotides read TGTGCCAGCAGTTATGACAGCGCCTACGAGCAGTACTTC. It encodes CASSYDSAYEQYF.

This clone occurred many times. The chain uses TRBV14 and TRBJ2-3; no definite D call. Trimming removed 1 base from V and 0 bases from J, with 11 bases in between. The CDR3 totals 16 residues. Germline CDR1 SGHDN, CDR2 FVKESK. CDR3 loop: CASSQGQRSSTDTQYF. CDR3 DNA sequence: TGTGCCAGCAGCCAAGGGCAACGATCTAGCACAGATACGCAGTATTTT. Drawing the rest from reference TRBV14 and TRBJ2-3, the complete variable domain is EAGVTQFPSHSVIEKGQTVTLRCDPISGHDNLYWYRRVMGKEIKFLLHFVKESKQDESGMPNNRFLAERTGGTYSTLKVQPAELEDSGVYFCASSQGQRSSTDTQYFGPGTRLTVL.

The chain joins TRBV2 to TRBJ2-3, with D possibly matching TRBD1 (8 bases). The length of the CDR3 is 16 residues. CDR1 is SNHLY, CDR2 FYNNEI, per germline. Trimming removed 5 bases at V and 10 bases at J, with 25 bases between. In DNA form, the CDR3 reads TGTGCCAGCAGTCCGGGACAGGACTCTGGGAGGGGTCCGCAGTATTTT. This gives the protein CASSPGQDSGRGPQYF.

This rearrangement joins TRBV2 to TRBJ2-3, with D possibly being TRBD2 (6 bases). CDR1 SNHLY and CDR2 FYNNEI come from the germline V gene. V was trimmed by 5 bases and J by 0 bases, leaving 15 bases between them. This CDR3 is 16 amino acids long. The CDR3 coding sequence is TGTGCCAGCAGTTCTGCCATGAGCGGGAGCACAGATACGCAGTATTTT. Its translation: CASSSAMSGSTDTQYF.

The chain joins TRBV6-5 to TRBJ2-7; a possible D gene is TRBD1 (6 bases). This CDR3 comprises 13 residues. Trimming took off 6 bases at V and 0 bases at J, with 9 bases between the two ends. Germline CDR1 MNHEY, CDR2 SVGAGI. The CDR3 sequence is CASSSDSSYEQYF. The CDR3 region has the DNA TGTGCCAGCAGCTCGGACAGCTCCTACGAGCAGTACTTC.

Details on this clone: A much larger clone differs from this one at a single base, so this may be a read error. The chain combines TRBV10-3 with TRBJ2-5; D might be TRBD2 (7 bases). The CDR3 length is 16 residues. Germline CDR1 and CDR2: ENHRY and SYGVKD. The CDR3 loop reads CAFSASFGRGKETQYF. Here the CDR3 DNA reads TGTGCCTTCAGTGCCTCTTTTGGGAGGGGGAAAGAGACCCAGTACTTC.